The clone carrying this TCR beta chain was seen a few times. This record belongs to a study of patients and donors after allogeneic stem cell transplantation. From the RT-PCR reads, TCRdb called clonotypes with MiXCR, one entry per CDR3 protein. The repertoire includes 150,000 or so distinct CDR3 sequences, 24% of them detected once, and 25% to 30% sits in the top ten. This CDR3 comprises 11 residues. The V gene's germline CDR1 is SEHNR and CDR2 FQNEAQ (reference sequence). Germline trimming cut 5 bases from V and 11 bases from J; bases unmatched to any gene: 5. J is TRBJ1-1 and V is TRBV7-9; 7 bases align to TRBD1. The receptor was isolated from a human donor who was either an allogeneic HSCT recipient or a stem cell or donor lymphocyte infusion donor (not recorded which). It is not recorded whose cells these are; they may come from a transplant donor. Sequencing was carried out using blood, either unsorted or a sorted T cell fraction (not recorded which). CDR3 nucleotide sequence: TGTGCCAGCAGCGAAACAGGGGTGGCTTTCTTT. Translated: CASSETGVAFF.